Following are 6 T cell receptor beta chains from one sample sequenced in a study of identical twins. Via MiXCR, TCRdb re-called the 5' RACE reads, giving one row per CDR3 protein. The sample carries 450,000 or so distinct CDR3 sequences, 14% recorded once. The data also belong to a second study, concerning yellow fever vaccine responses in identical twins.

Sequences were obtained from CD4+ T cells sorted from blood. The receptors come from a young woman in good health.

The sample holds a few counts of this clonotype. The rearrangement links TRBV7-2 to TRBJ2-7; D may be TRBD1 (5 bases). Germline CDR1 SGHTA, CDR2 FQGNSA. Trimming took off 3 bases at V and 6 bases at J, with 15 bases between the two ends. The CDR3 length is 14 residues. CDR3 in DNA: TGTGCCAGCAGCTTTCGCAGGGTTTATGGCGAGCAGTACTTC. It translates to CASSFRRVYGEQYF.

There are many counts of this clonotype. V gene TRBV6-5 combines with J gene TRBJ1-1; 7 bases map to TRBD1. This CDR3 is built from 16 residues. The V and J ends lost 2 bases and 0 bases, in that order; junction bases with no gene match: 6. Germline V gene lookup returns CDR1 MNHEY and CDR2 SVGAGI. The CDR3 sequence: CASSYGWGQMNTEAFF. The CDR3 DNA sequence: TGTGCCAGCAGTTACGGTTGGGGACAGATGAACACTGAAGCTTTCTTT.

The V and J genes are TRBV29-1 and TRBJ2-5, with 7 positions matching TRBD1. The J segment lost 5 bases and the V segment lost 8 bases, leaving 11 bases of the junction unmatched. Germline CDR1 reads SQVTM; CDR2 reads ANQGSEA. This CDR3 is built from 13 residues. CDR3 sequence reads: CSTKVAGGETQYF. The CDR3 coding sequence is TGCAGCACGAAGGTGGCAGGGGGTGAGACCCAGTACTTC.

The V and J genes are TRBV29-1 and TRBJ2-1, with TRBD1 as a possible D gene (5 bases). V dropped 4 bases and J dropped 7 bases, with 14 bases sitting between them. Germline lookup yields CDR1 SQVTM and CDR2 ANQGSEA. The CDR3 is 13 residues long. The CDR3 spells CSVAAGIGNEQFF. In nucleotides, the CDR3 is TGCAGCGTTGCGGCAGGGATCGGGAATGAGCAGTTCTTC.

The CDR3 loop reads CASYSGTGELFF. The CDR3 nucleotides read TGTGCCAGCTATTCGGGCACCGGGGAGCTGTTTTTT. The rearrangement joins TRBV6-5 to TRBJ2-2; D is unclear. CDR3 length: 12 amino acids. In germline, CDR1 is MNHEY, CDR2 SVGAGI. The V gene lost 8 bases and the J gene lost 4 bases, with 8 bases spanning the gap.

This clonotype was observed a handful of times. This chain connects TRBV7-8 to TRBJ1-1; the D is unclear. Between the trimmed V and J ends, which lost 4 bases and 3 bases, there was a span of 18 bases. The germline CDR1 and CDR2 sequences are SGHVS and FQNEAQ. The CDR3 contains 16 residues. This chain's CDR3 is CASSSGRPRGHTEAFF. The DNA of the CDR3 is TGTGCCAGCAGCTCCGGACGACCACGCGGGCACACTGAAGCTTTCTTT. The full variable domain, with the rest looked up from reference TRBV7-8 and TRBJ1-1, is GAGVSQSPRYKVAKRGQDVALRCDPISGHVSLFWYQQALGQGPEFLTYFQNEAQLDKSGLPSDRFFAERPEGSVSTLKIQRTQQEDSAVYLCASSSGRPRGHTEAFFGQGTRLTVV.